This T cell receptor beta chain was documented in a study of T cells after yellow fever vaccination (dated by TCRdb to between 2018 and 2020). General notes on the study: Libraries from fractions with low cell numbers were prepared with the SMART-Seq v4 Ultra Low Input RNA kit. To follow T-cell clones before and after primary and booster YFV17D yellow fever vaccination, bulk TCR alpha and beta repertoires were sequenced over time. Two healthy male donors, one aged 18 to 30 and one aged 30 to 40 years, made up the cohort. Blood samples were taken at several timepoints before and after primary and secondary immunization, and bulk PBMC replicates and cell subsets were isolated.

The study at large found these results: Computational filtering was required because FACS-sorted repertoires could contain abundant contaminating clonotypes from the bulk population. A small share of clonotypes occurred in both CD4 and CD8 compartments, likely arising from convergent recombination. Only two donors were included in the study, so the extent to which the findings can be generalized is limited. After the booster, most of the clones that had expanded following primary vaccination were detected again (approximately 95% of CD4 and 88% of CD8), which suggests that memory was broadly maintained. The secondary T-cell response was found to be weaker but faster than the primary response, with a peak reached on day 5 rather than on day 15.

Sequencing took place on an Illumina NovaSeq 6000. Synthesis of TCR cDNA relied on 5'RACE template switching, a step that introduced a universal primer site along with unique molecular identifiers. Priming of cDNA synthesis was performed from both the TCR alpha and TCR beta constant segments. Two PCR steps were used to amplify libraries, with sample barcodes and sequencing adapters being added in the second step. Sequencing of the libraries was done on either Illumina HiSeq 2500 (2x100 bp) or NovaSeq (2x150 bp). In the authors' own workflow: Reads were demultiplexed and collapsed into UMI consensus sequences with MIGEC, and V(D)J alignment was performed with MiXCR. Vaccine-responding clonotypes were defined with edgeR using replicate PBMC samples, requiring FDR below 0.01 and a log2 fold change above 5 up to day 15. CD4 or CD8 identity was assigned to each bulk clonotype according to whether the clonotype was present at higher abundance in the sequenced CD4 repertoire or the sequenced CD8 repertoire. Starting from the raw public reads, TCRdb applied fastp trimming at Q25, assembled clones with MiXCR and retained in-frame beta chains. Entries are consolidated by CDR3 protein sequence, retaining the most common genes and DNA. TCRdb, not the authors, supplied the V and J calls. Recorded for this sample are 300,000 to 400,000 distinct CDR3 sequences; 9.5% to 15% of them occurred a single time. The top ten clonotypes cover 3.2% of the sample.

The meaning of the sample's treatment or condition label: live attenuated yellow fever vaccine strain. A standard Ficoll-Paque protocol was used to isolate PBMCs from peripheral blood. Dynabeads CD4 and CD8 positive selection kits were used to isolate CD4 and CD8 T-cell fractions. TriZol was used to extract RNA from bulk PBMCs, CD4 and CD8 fractions, and dextramer-positive and dextramer-negative fractions. With regard to this clonotype: What this receptor recognizes is not known. No much larger clonotype is one base removed from it; base qualities were not supplied.

Compared with germline, V lacks 5 bases and J lacks 5 bases; bases without a gene match: 7. The CDR3 has 14 amino acids, counting the end cysteine and phenylalanine. Solely the CDR3 DNA is kept, with 42 bases framed from the first base. CDR1 and CDR2 were assigned from the germline V gene as SGHRS and YFSETQ. The specimen comprised CD4+ T cells sorted from PBMCs, sampled 15 days after the yellow fever booster vaccination. The chain is assembled from TRBV5-1 and TRBJ2-5; 9 bases in the middle match TRBD2. This receptor was identified in a man aged 18 to 35 who received the YFV17D yellow fever vaccine. CDR3 region: CASSNPSGEETQYF. The DNA reads as follows: TGCGCCAGCAGTAACCCTAGCGGGGAGGAGACCCAGTACTTC.